The 12 T cell receptor beta chains below come from one sample, sequenced in a study of CD8 T cells in Susac syndrome. A quantity of roughly 0.5 to 1 ug RNA underwent reverse transcription using random hexamers. MiXCR, run by TCRdb on the immunoSEQ multiplex PCR reads, gives a single entry per CDR3 protein. The top ten hold about 0.1% of the sample, which has about 400,000 distinct CDR3 sequences, 75% to 90% seen once. Sequencing was performed on CD8+ T cells from PBMCs. These receptor sequences come from a human donor with multiple sclerosis.

This clonotype was seen only a few times. The chain carries TRBV29-1 and TRBJ2-1; the D gene could be TRBD1 or TRBD2 (5 bases each). The germline CDR1 and CDR2 sequences are SQVTM and ANQGSEA. The CDR3 totals 13 residues. Between the trimmed V and J ends, which lost 5 bases and 4 bases, there was a span of 12 bases. The CDR3 loop reads CSVPGTAYNEQFF. The CDR3 DNA reads TGCAGCGTTCCCGGGACCGCGTACAATGAGCAGTTCTTC.

The chain carries TRBV6-5 and TRBJ1-2, with 9 positions matching TRBD1. The CDR3 totals 17 residues. Trimming at V came to 2 bases and at J to 4 bases, leaving 11 bases not matched to a gene. Germline-derived CDR1 and CDR2 are MNHEY and SVGAGI. The CDR3 is CASSYGSGTGPSYGYTF. The CDR3 region has the DNA TGTGCCAGCAGTTACGGATCCGGGACAGGGCCCTCCTATGGCTACACCTTC.

The chain has TRBV12-3 or TRBV12-4 and TRBJ2-1; 14 nucleotides match TRBD2. Trimming cost V 7 bases and J 9 bases; bases outside gene matches: 5. This CDR3 comprises 14 residues. CDR3 nucleotide sequence: TGTGCCAGCACTCGGGGACTAGCGGGAGTTGAGCAGTTCTTC. Its protein is CASTRGLAGVEQFF.

The chain uses TRBV10-3 and TRBJ2-7; 7 nucleotides match TRBD1. Germline V gives CDR1 ENHRY, CDR2 SYGVKD. V lost 5 bases, J lost 4 bases, and 14 bases stayed unmatched. The CDR3 is 16 residues long. DNA for the CDR3: TGTGCCATCAGTAATTCCGGTACAGGGGTGGGGTACGAGCAGTACTTC. Its translation: CAISNSGTGVGYEQYF.

This clonotype occurred a few times. The chain uses TRBV6-1 and TRBJ1-1; TRBD1 agrees at 10 bases. Trimming removed 5 bases from V and 5 bases from J; junction bases left unmatched: 8. The CDR3 contains 15 residues. The germline CDR1 and CDR2 sequences are MNHNS and SASEGT. CDR3 in amino acids: CASSPTGQGKTEAFF. The DNA of the CDR3 is TGTGCCAGCAGTCCAACGGGACAGGGGAAGACTGAAGCTTTCTTT.

J is TRBJ1-4 and V is TRBV7-9; D is unclear. Germline loops: CDR1 SEHNR, CDR2 FQNEAQ (reference sequence). The CDR3 is 14 residues long. The germline V and J ends were trimmed by 5 bases and 5 bases, with 12 bases remaining between them. CDR3 nucleotides: TGTGCCAGCAGCCGGACCGACCAGAATGAAAAACTGTTTTTT. Residues: CASSRTDQNEKLFF.

This chain links TRBV4-2 with TRBJ2-1; 12 positions agree with TRBD1. Germline assignment: CDR1 LGHNA and CDR2 YNFKEQ. V lost 3 bases, J lost 6 bases, and 3 bases stayed unmatched. CDR3 length equals 15 residues. Written as DNA, the CDR3 is TGTGCCAGCAGCCATCCGGGACAGGGGGCCAATGAGCAGTTCTTC. It is translated as CASSHPGQGANEQFF.

The genes are TRBV20-1 and TRBJ2-7, with 12 bases fitting TRBD2. V shed 0 bases and J 2 bases; nucleotides not matched to a gene: 5. The CDR3 has 16 residues. From germline, CDR1 is DFQATT and CDR2 SNEGSKA (reference sequence). CDR3 region: CSARDLAGGPPYEQYF. The CDR3 coding sequence is TGCAGTGCTAGAGATCTAGCGGGGGGGCCTCCCTACGAGCAGTACTTC.

This chain connects TRBV5-6 to TRBJ2-7; no clear D gene. The CDR3 loop spans 14 amino acids. V dropped 0 bases and J dropped 3 bases, with 10 bases sitting between them. Germline CDR1 and CDR2: SGHDT and YYEEEE. The CDR3 is CASSLEGLVYEQYF. CDR3 coding DNA: TGTGCCAGCAGCTTGGAAGGGCTAGTCTACGAGCAGTACTTC.

This sequence joins TRBV12-3 or TRBV12-4 and TRBJ2-7, with D possibly matching TRBD2 (6 bases). Trimming cost V 5 bases and J 2 bases, with 22 bases left between them. The CDR3 loop spans 17 amino acids. The CDR3 loop reads CASSTPTGLPGPYEQYF. DNA for the CDR3: TGTGCCAGCAGTACCCCCACGGGACTCCCAGGCCCCTACGAGCAGTACTTC.

This clonotype has more than one count but fewer than ten. The chain employs TRBV7-9 and TRBJ2-2; D ambiguous. Trimming removed 3 bases at V and 2 bases at J, with 7 bases between. CDR1 SEHNR and CDR2 FQNEAQ come from the germline V gene (reference sequence). The CDR3 is 14 amino acids. In DNA form, the CDR3 reads TGTGCCAGCAGCTTGAGTCTTAACACCGGGGAGCTGTTTTTT. Protein: CASSLSLNTGELFF.

The chain has TRBV6-5 and TRBJ2-7; tentatively, D is TRBD2 (6 bases). The CDR3 runs to 15 residues. CDR1 and CDR2 (germline): MNHEY, SVGAGI. The germline V and J ends were trimmed by 6 bases and 3 bases, with 18 bases remaining between them. DNA of the CDR3: TGTGCCAGCAGCGACGGCGTTGGGGGAGGCTACGAGCAGTACTTC. This encodes CASSDGVGGGYEQYF.